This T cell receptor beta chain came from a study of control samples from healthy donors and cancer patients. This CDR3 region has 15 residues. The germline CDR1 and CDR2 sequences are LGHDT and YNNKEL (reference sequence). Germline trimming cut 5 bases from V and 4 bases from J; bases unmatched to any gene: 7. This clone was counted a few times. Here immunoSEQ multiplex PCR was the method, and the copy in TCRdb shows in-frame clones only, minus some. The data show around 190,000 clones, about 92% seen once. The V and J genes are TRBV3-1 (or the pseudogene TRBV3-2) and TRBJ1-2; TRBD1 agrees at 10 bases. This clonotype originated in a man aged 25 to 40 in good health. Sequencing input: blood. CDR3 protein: CASSVSGQGIYGYTF. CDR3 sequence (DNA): TGTGCCAGCAGCGTTTCGGGACAGGGGATCTATGGCTACACCTTC.